The sequence of this T cell receptor (beta chain) was determined in a study of identical twins. Study-level points and caveats: Not following the same donors, the study drew its conclusions from cross-sectional statistical analysis.

Unique molecular identifiers were in the cDNA, with template-switch universal primer binding. Via MiXCR, TCRdb re-called the 5' RACE reads, giving one row per CDR3 protein. The table has around 480,000 distinct CDR3 sequences, approximately 15% seen once; the top ten hold about 0.54%. Per germline, CDR1 SQVTM and CDR2 ANQGSEA. This CDR3 is built from 15 residues. Trimming cost V 3 bases and J 4 bases; bases outside gene matches: 8. About this clonotype itself: Its specificity is unknown.

This sample also belongs to another study, concerning yellow fever vaccine responses in identical twins.

The source is a woman aged 18-29 years in good health. The chain carries TRBV29-1 and TRBJ2-2; 7 nucleotides agree with TRBD1. Specimen: CD4+ T cells sorted from blood. The CDR3 reads CSVDAGTEVTGELFF. The CDR3 DNA follows: TGCAGCGTTGATGCCGGGACAGAGGTCACCGGGGAGCTGTTTTTT.